These 24 T cell receptor beta chains originate from one sample sequenced in a study of beta chain features in type 1 diabetes. Study results and caveats: Significant though moderate, a shortening of TCRB CDR3s appeared in all four CD4+ subsets of Type 1 diabetes patients.

Expressed TCRB transcripts were sequenced because the isolated RNA had all been reverse transcribed beforehand. TCRdb keeps only in-frame clones here, not all; method: immunoSEQ multiplex PCR. Here the sample spans around 170,000 clones, roughly 9% being singletons. Their antigens remain unidentified. Sequences were obtained from central memory CD4+ T cells from blood. These TCRs come from a woman aged 25 to 39 with type 1 diabetes.

This sequence joins TRBV29-1 and TRBJ2-7; D is possibly TRBD1 (5 bases). The CDR3 covers 14 residues. The V and J ends lost 6 bases and 4 bases respectively, with 19 bases between them. Germline assignment: CDR1 SQVTM and CDR2 ANQGSEA. The CDR3, as DNA: TGCAGCGTCTCTAAATCACAGGTTACTTACGAGCAGTACTTC. This encodes CSVSKSQVTYEQYF.

The chain couples TRBV30 to TRBJ1-2; 9 bases map to TRBD1. The V gene's germline CDR1 is GTSNPN and CDR2 SVGIG (reference sequence). Trimming cost V 4 bases and J 7 bases; bases outside gene matches: 10. The CDR3 length is 14 residues. CDR3 sequence (DNA): TGTGCCTGGACCTTCAACAGGGGGCTCGGTGGCTACACCTTC. It translates to CAWTFNRGLGGYTF. Supplemented by reference TRBV30 and TRBJ1-2, the full variable domain reads SQTIHQWPATLVQPVGSPLSLECTVEGTSNPNLYWYRQAAGRGLQLLFYSVGIGQISSEVPQNLSASRPQDRQFILSSKKLLLSDSGFYLCAWTFNRGLGGYTFGSGTRLTVV.

The chain joins TRBV19 to TRBJ2-7; 9 bases match TRBD2. This CDR3 region has 14 residues. In germline, CDR1 is LNHDA, CDR2 SQIVND (reference sequence). J gave up 12 bases and V 5 bases, and 14 bases lay outside the gene matches. CDR3: CASSSLTSGLSLYF. The CDR3 DNA is TGTGCCAGTAGTTCCCTGACTAGCGGCCTTTCTCTGTACTTC.

The chain recombines TRBV5-1 with TRBJ2-6, with D tentatively TRBD2 (6 bases). The V end was cut by 0 bases, the J end by 0 bases, with 10 bases between. Germline V gives CDR1 SGHRS, CDR2 YFSETQ. CDR3 length equals 17 residues. CDR3 amino acids: CASSLAGGDSGANVLTF. For the CDR3, the DNA is TGCGCCAGCAGCTTGGCGGGCGGGGACTCTGGGGCCAACGTCCTGACTTTC.

V gene TRBV5-1 combines with J gene TRBJ1-1; D gene uncertain. Trimming removed 7 bases at V and 1 base at J, with 14 bases between. The CDR3 spans 14 residues. CDR1 and CDR2 (germline): SGHRS, YFSETQ. The CDR3 nucleotides are TGCGCCAGCTCCTTCAGCGGAGGGAACACTGAAGCTTTCTTT. Translated: CASSFSGGNTEAFF.

This clone was seen more than once but under ten times. The rearrangement uses TRBV27 and TRBJ2-7, with D unresolved. The CDR3 has 12 residues. The germline V gene has CDR1 MNHEY and CDR2 SMNVEV (reference sequence). The ends were cut back, 3 bases at V and 0 bases at J, with 3 bases in the middle. The CDR3 region is CASSFNSYEQYF. Here the CDR3 DNA reads TGTGCCAGCAGTTTTAACTCCTACGAGCAGTACTTC.

Only a few counts were recorded for this clone. This chain uses TRBV5-4 with TRBJ2-5, with 10 bases that match TRBD1. The germline gives CDR1 SGHNT, CDR2 YYREEE (reference sequence). J gave up 1 base and V 4 bases, and 7 bases lay outside the gene matches. This CDR3 region has 16 residues. CDR3 nucleotides: TGTGCCAGCAGCGTGAGCGGACAGGGGGGCCAAGAGACCCAGTACTTC. Its translation: CASSVSGQGGQETQYF.

Only a few counts were recorded for this clone. V usage is TRBV20-1 and J usage is TRBJ1-1, with 7 positions matching TRBD1. CDR1 is DFQATT and CDR2 is SNEGSKA in the germline V gene (reference sequence). Losses at the gene ends were 8 bases for V and 7 bases for J; bases not matched to a gene: 7. CDR3 size: 11 residues. The CDR3 DNA reads as TGCAGTACGGACAGGAATCATGAAGCTTTCTTT. Amino acids: CSTDRNHEAFF.

In this sample, this clone turned up a few times. The rearrangement joins TRBV18 to TRBJ2-3, with D unclear. This CDR3 has 15 amino acids. V was trimmed by 0 bases and J by 1 base, leaving 8 bases between them. The germline V gene encodes CDR1 KGHSH and CDR2 LQKENI. The CDR3 nucleotides are TGTGCCAGCTCACCACCGGCCAGGCGCACAGATACGCAGTATTTT. Protein: CASSPPARRTDTQYF.

This clone was observed a handful of times. One junction end disagrees with the germline gene, perhaps due to a read error. The chain recombines TRBV7-9 with TRBJ1-3; no reliable D call. CDR1 is SEHNR and CDR2 is FQNEAQ in the germline V gene (reference sequence). The CDR3 is made up of 14 amino acids. As DNA, the CDR3 is TGTGCCAGCAGCCCGGGTTACACTGGGAACACCATATATTTT. It encodes CASSPGYTGNTIYF. The full variable domain, in which reference TRBV7-9 and TRBJ1-3 provide the parts outside the CDR3, is DTGVSQNPRHKITKRGQNVTFRCDPISEHNRLYWYRQTLGQGPEFLTYFQNEAQLEKSRLLSDRFSAERPKGSFSTLEIQRTEQGDSAMYLCASSPGYTGNTIYFGEGSWLTVV.

Only a few counts were recorded for this clone. This chain connects TRBV18 to TRBJ2-5; possibly TRBD2 for D (5 bases). Germline V gene lookup returns CDR1 KGHSH and CDR2 LQKENI. The CDR3 contains 13 residues. Between the trimmed V and J ends, which lost 6 bases and 5 bases, there was a span of 13 bases. The CDR3 bases are TGTGCCAGCTCCCCGCGGCGCGGGGAGACCCAGTACTTC. This translates into CASSPRRGETQYF.

The rearrangement uses TRBV5-1 and TRBJ2-1, with a tentative D call TRBD2 (6 bases). This CDR3 comprises 12 residues. Trimming took off 0 bases at V and 13 bases at J, with 11 bases between the two ends. Germline lookup yields CDR1 SGHRS and CDR2 YFSETQ. CDR3 nucleotide sequence: TGCGCCAGCAGCTTGGCTGGGGAGGACCAGTTCTTC. Translating it yields CASSLAGEDQFF.

This clone was seen more than once but under ten times. The chain joins TRBV5-1 to TRBJ2-5, with 11 bases aligning to TRBD1. Germline V gene lookup returns CDR1 SGHRS and CDR2 YFSETQ. V lost 4 bases, J lost 4 bases, and 3 bases stayed unmatched. The CDR3 runs 14 residues. The DNA of the CDR3 is TGCGCCAGCAGCCCGGGGACAGGGGGAGAGACCCAGTACTTC. It codes for CASSPGTGGETQYF.

The chain recombines TRBV7-9 with TRBJ2-1; 9 bases are a match to TRBD2. The germline V gene has CDR1 SEHNR and CDR2 FQNEAQ (reference sequence). V gave up 5 bases and J gave up 4 bases; unmatched junction bases: 3. There are 14 residues in the CDR3. The CDR3 DNA sequence: TGTGCCAGCAGCAGCGGACTAGCGTACAATGAGCAGTTCTTC. Amino acid sequence: CASSSGLAYNEQFF.

This clone was detected a few times. Other DNA variants within this sample encode the same CDR3. V and J are TRBV28 and TRBJ2-7; the match to TRBD1 covers 9 bases. This CDR3 has 13 residues. Germline CDR1 and CDR2: MDHEN and SYDVKM. With V trimmed by 4 bases and J by 4 bases, 2 bases remained unmatched. The CDR3 nucleotides are TGTGCCAGCAGTTCGGGACAGGGTTACGAGCAGTACTTC. Residues: CASSSGQGYEQYF.

The CDR3 here is CASSQDRAQETQYF. CDR3 coding DNA: TGTGCCAGCTCACAAGACAGGGCGCAAGAGACCCAGTACTTC. The chain joins TRBV18 to TRBJ2-5, with TRBD1 matching over 7 bases. J was trimmed by 2 bases and V by 4 bases; bases with no gene match: 4. Looked up from germline, CDR1 is KGHSH and CDR2 is LQKENI. This CDR3 is built from 14 residues.

This clone has just a few counts. V gene TRBV7-3 combines with J gene TRBJ2-1; 9 positions agree with TRBD2. With 5 bases clipped from V and 6 bases from J, the junction kept 8 bases outside the gene matches. This CDR3 is 15 amino acids long. The germline CDR1 and CDR2 sequences are SGHTA and FQGTGA. CDR3 sequence: CASSPGTSSGNEQFF. For the CDR3, the DNA is TGTGCCAGCAGCCCCGGGACTAGCTCCGGCAATGAGCAGTTCTTC.

This clone was seen many times. The CDR3 nucleotides are TGTGCCAGCTCATTCCAGGAGAACACTGAAGCTTTCTTT. It is translated as CASSFQENTEAFF. The chain couples TRBV18 to TRBJ1-1; D gene unclear. Germline loops: CDR1 KGHSH, CDR2 LQKENI. The CDR3 has 13 residues. Trimming took 5 bases from V and 1 from J, leaving 8 bases between them.

This clone turned up a few times. The rearrangement links TRBV5-4 to TRBJ2-3; D call uncertain. V lost 5 bases, J lost 2 bases, and 15 bases lay in between. Germline assignment: CDR1 SGHNT and CDR2 YYREEE (reference sequence). The CDR3 totals 15 residues. CDR3 DNA: TGTGCCAGCAGTTACGACATATCCTTCACAGATACGCAGTATTTT. It yields the protein CASSYDISFTDTQYF.

The chain has TRBV9 and TRBJ1-2, with 8 bases that match TRBD1. This CDR3 comprises 17 residues. J was trimmed by 5 bases and V by 3 bases; bases with no gene match: 15. Per germline, CDR1 SGDLS and CDR2 YYNGEE. The CDR3: CASSGGTGKVVVYGYTF. CDR3 in DNA: TGTGCCAGCAGCGGAGGGACAGGAAAAGTCGTGGTATATGGCTACACCTTC.

This clone was picked up a small number of times. The CDR3 is CASSPTDRGYGYTF. In DNA, the CDR3 is TGTGCCAGCAGCCCTACGGACAGGGGGTATGGCTACACCTTC. This sequence joins TRBV7-9 and TRBJ1-2; 10 bases are shared with TRBD1. This CDR3 has 14 amino acids. Germline CDR1 reads SEHNR; CDR2 reads FQNEAQ (reference sequence). V was pared by 5 bases and J by 5 bases, with 5 bases of the junction left unmatched.

The V call is TRBV7-9, the J call TRBJ2-1; 9 bases map to TRBD2. The V gene end was trimmed by 5 bases and the J gene end by 4 bases; junction bases not matched to a gene: 6. The CDR3 has 15 amino acids. CDR1 is SEHNR and CDR2 is FQNEAQ in the germline V gene (reference sequence). CDR3 sequence (DNA): TGTGCCAGCAGCCTGGGACTAGCAGCTTACAATGAGCAGTTCTTC. Its translation is CASSLGLAAYNEQFF.

V is TRBV7-2 and J is TRBJ1-2, with 12 bases lining up with TRBD1. This CDR3 has 15 residues. Germline loops: CDR1 SGHTA, CDR2 FQGNSA. V trimming: 5 bases; J trimming: 8 bases; junction bases outside the gene matches: 9. The CDR3 DNA follows: TGTGCCAGCAGCCCGTCGGGGACAGGGGGCCTAGGCTACACCTTC. Translating it yields CASSPSGTGGLGYTF.

This clone was observed a handful of times. V and J are TRBV5-6 and TRBJ1-2; tentatively, D is TRBD1 (5 bases). There are 13 residues in the CDR3. Germline V gives CDR1 SGHDT, CDR2 YYEEEE. V gave up 2 bases and J gave up 8 bases, with 13 bases separating them. Here the CDR3 DNA reads TGTGCCAGCAGCTTTTCCCGGGGGGACGGCTACACCTTC. Residues: CASSFSRGDGYTF.